Presented here are 5 T cell receptor beta chains from one specimen sequenced in a study of CD8+CD57+ T cells in acquired aplastic anemia. Genomic DNA acted as the template from which TCR beta VDJ combination and CDR3 sequence profiling were carried out. Each CDR3 protein is one row after TCRdb ran MiXCR on the reads. The repertoire includes some 240,000 distinct CDR3 sequences, 30% to 40% of them detected once, and around 1.1% sits in the top ten. The sequenced sample consisted of sorted CD4+, CD8+, or CD8+CD57+ T cells (not recorded which) from PBMCs. The receptors derive from a human donor in good health, serving as a control.

This rearrangement joins TRBV5-4 to TRBJ2-5, with D perhaps given as TRBD1 or TRBD2 (5 bases each). The V and J ends lost 0 bases and 2 bases respectively, with 14 bases between them. Germline V gene sequence: CDR1 SGHNT, CDR2 YYREEE (reference sequence). This CDR3 has 16 amino acids. The chain's CDR3 is CASSLGAQGEQETQYF. DNA for the CDR3: TGTGCCAGCAGCTTGGGTGCGCAAGGGGAGCAAGAGACCCAGTACTTC.

This clonotype came up many times. The chain employs TRBV5-1 and TRBJ1-2, with a tentative D call TRBD1 (5 bases). CDR1 and CDR2 (germline): SGHRS, YFSETQ. The CDR3 contains 15 residues. Deletions cut 2 bases from V and 5 bases from J, with 16 bases between. CDR3 DNA: TGCGCCAGCAGCTTTTTATCTGGGACGGAATATGGCTACACCTTC. This gives the protein CASSFLSGTEYGYTF.

V is TRBV13 and J is TRBJ2-7, with 11 positions matching TRBD2. The J call may be wrong; the DNA end is better matched by TRBJ2-1. The CDR3 spans 18 residues. Germline lookup yields CDR1 PRHDT and CDR2 FYEKMQ (reference sequence). The DNA of the CDR3 is TGTGCCAGCAGCTTAGCCCCGGGACTAGCGGCCGGATACAATGAGCAGTTCTTC. Amino acid sequence: CASSLAPGLAAGYNEQFF.

CDR3 coding DNA: TGTGCCAGCAGCCAAGCAACCTACGAGCAGTACTTC. Its translation is CASSQATYEQYF. This sequence joins TRBV14 and TRBJ2-7, with no clear D. Trimming left V 1 base short and J 2 bases short, with 3 bases between. Germline V gene lookup returns CDR1 SGHDN and CDR2 FVKESK. CDR3 length: 12 residues.

The chain has TRBV19 and TRBJ2-3; D tentatively fits TRBD1 or TRBD2 (6 bases each). Looked up from germline, CDR1 is LNHDA and CDR2 is SQIVND (reference sequence). The V end was cut by 9 bases, the J end by 0 bases, with 16 bases between. The CDR3 has 15 amino acids. The CDR3 DNA reads TGTGCCAGCAGTCCCGAAGGGGGGAGCACAGATACGCAGTATTTT. Its translation is CASSPEGGSTDTQYF.